Each of the 12 T cell receptor beta chains below was sequenced from the same sample in a study of human T cells and chemical hapten exposure. The sample's time point: patch test 3, about 24 weeks after DPC sensitization. Treatment reported: therapeutic diphenylcyclopropenone sensitization with weekly scalp DPC. TCRdb used MiXCR to reprocess the RACE reads, holding one entry per CDR3 protein. The table records some 110,000 distinct CDR3 sequences, about 11% of them present only once. Sequencing used whole blood, obtained in connection with sensitization to the hapten diphenylcyclopropenone (DPC). These receptors came from a woman in her forties or fifties with alopecia areata. Some clones in this sample may be carry-over from other donors' samples.

V usage is TRBV21-1 and J usage is TRBJ2-3; TRBD2, as called in the table, went unchecked against the DNA. TRBV21-1 is tagged as a pseudogene. The CDR3 consists of 19 residues. The chain's CDR3 is CASSKGRWGAGGPTDTQYF. In nucleotides, the CDR3 is TGTGCCAGCAGCAAAGGTCGGTGGGGAGCGGGAGGGCCTACAGATACGCAGTATTTT.

This clonotype was detected only a few times. V gene TRBV6-5 combines with J gene TRBJ2-5; 15 nucleotides line up with TRBD2. V lost 6 bases to trimming and J lost 5 bases; unmatched junction nucleotides: 4. This CDR3 region has 15 residues. Germline CDR1 is MNHEY and CDR2 is SVGAGI. CDR3 loop: CASSFGLAGGETQYF. DNA of the CDR3: TGTGCCAGCAGCTTTGGACTAGCGGGAGGGGAGACCCAGTACTTC.

In this sample, this clonotype turned up many times. This chain joins TRBV4-1 and TRBJ2-7, with 7 nucleotides matching TRBD2. Germline V CDR1 and CDR2: MGHRA, YSYEKL. V shed 0 bases, J shed 4 bases, and the junction held 6 bases outside the gene matches. This CDR3 is 15 amino acids long. CDR3 in DNA: TGCGCCAGCAGCCAAGAGGAGCGGGGTAGATACGAGCAGTACTTC. It specifies CASSQEERGRYEQYF.

This clonotype turned up a few times. This rearrangement joins TRBV7-2 to TRBJ1-2, with D perhaps TRBD1 (6 bases). V was clipped by 1 base and J by 3 bases, with 12 bases between them. The CDR3 covers 15 residues. Germline V lookup: CDR1 SGHTA, CDR2 FQGNSA. For the CDR3, the DNA is TGTGCCAGCAGCTTAGAGGGGGGGCGCGACTATGGCTACACCTTC. Amino acids: CASSLEGGRDYGYTF.

V and J are TRBV12-3 or TRBV12-4 and TRBJ1-3; D unclear. Deletions cut 10 bases from V and 4 bases from J, with 8 bases between. CDR3 size: 11 residues. CDR3 loop: CATEQGNTIYF. The CDR3 DNA sequence: TGTGCCACCGAGCAAGGAAACACCATATATTTT.

This clonotype has at least ten counts. The chain is built from TRBV7-2 and TRBJ2-3; TRBD1 is a possible D gene (5 bases). The CDR3 loop spans 14 amino acids. Trimming removed 1 base from V and 2 bases from J, with 7 bases in between. CDR1 and CDR2 from the germline V gene are SGHTA and FQGNSA. CDR3 residues: CASSLEGATDTQYF. In nucleotides, the CDR3 is TGTGCCAGCAGCTTAGAAGGGGCCACAGATACGCAGTATTTT.

This clonotype turned up a few times. This chain uses TRBV12-3 or TRBV12-4 with TRBJ1-5, with a possible D match to TRBD1 (6 bases). The V and J ends lost 7 bases and 1 base respectively, with 17 bases between them. The CDR3 runs to 16 residues. This CDR3 reads CASKQQGGQSNQPQHF. The CDR3 nucleotides read TGTGCCAGCAAGCAACAGGGCGGACAAAGCAATCAGCCCCAGCATTTT.

This clonotype has a handful of counts. J is TRBJ2-3 and V is TRBV7-2; D is possibly TRBD1 or TRBD2 (5 bases each). The germline gives CDR1 SGHTA, CDR2 FQGNSA. The CDR3 length is 13 residues. V lost 4 bases and J 6 bases, leaving 11 bases between the germline ends. The CDR3 protein is CASSYGGGDTQYF. The CDR3 DNA reads as TGTGCCAGCAGCTATGGGGGTGGTGATACGCAGTATTTT.

The rearrangement uses TRBV29-1 and TRBJ1-1; a possible D gene is TRBD1 (5 bases). This CDR3 has 15 amino acids. Per germline, CDR1 SQVTM and CDR2 ANQGSEA. V was clipped by 4 bases and J by 5 bases, with 20 bases between them. The CDR3 is CSVVSGVVVGTEAFF. Written as DNA, the CDR3 is TGCAGCGTTGTTTCGGGGGTTGTGGTTGGGACTGAAGCTTTCTTT.

The chain joins TRBV28 to TRBJ1-5, with D perhaps matching TRBD1 (6 bases). Germline V gives CDR1 MDHEN, CDR2 SYDVKM. Trimming removed 7 bases at V and 4 bases at J, with 14 bases between. CDR3 length: 14 amino acids. The CDR3 DNA sequence: TGTGCCAGCACTCTGAGGGGGTATAATCAGCCCCAGCATTTT. It encodes CASTLRGYNQPQHF.

The rearrangement uses TRBV28 and TRBJ2-7, with 9 bases identical to TRBD1. The CDR3 has 14 amino acids. V shed 5 bases and J 3 bases; nucleotides not matched to a gene: 5. Germline V gene lookup returns CDR1 MDHEN and CDR2 SYDVKM. CDR3: CASSLRDRVYEQYF. The CDR3 DNA reads as TGTGCCAGCAGTCTACGGGACAGGGTCTACGAGCAGTACTTC.

This clonotype was seen more than once but under ten times. The chain has TRBV28 and TRBJ1-2; TRBD1 aligns across 11 bases. Trimming cost V 4 bases and J 4 bases; bases outside gene matches: 2. Germline V gene sequence: CDR1 MDHEN, CDR2 SYDVKM. This CDR3 has 14 amino acids. Written as DNA, the CDR3 is TGTGCCAGCAGTTGGGGACAGGGGGTCTATGGCTACACCTTC. Encoded protein: CASSWGQGVYGYTF.